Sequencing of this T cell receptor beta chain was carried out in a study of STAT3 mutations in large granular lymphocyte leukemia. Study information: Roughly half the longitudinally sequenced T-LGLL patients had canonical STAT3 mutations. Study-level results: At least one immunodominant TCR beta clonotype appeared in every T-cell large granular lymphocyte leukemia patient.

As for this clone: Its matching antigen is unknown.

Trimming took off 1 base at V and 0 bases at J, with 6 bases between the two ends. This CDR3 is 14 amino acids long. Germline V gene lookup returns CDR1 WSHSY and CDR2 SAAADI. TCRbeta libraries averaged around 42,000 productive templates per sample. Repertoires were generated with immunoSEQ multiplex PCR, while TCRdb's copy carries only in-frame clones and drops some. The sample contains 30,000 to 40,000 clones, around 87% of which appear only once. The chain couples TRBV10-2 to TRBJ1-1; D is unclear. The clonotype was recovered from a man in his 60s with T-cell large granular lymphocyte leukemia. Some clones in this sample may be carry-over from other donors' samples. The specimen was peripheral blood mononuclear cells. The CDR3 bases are TGCGCCAGCAGTGAGTTGCGCATGAACACTGAAGCTTTCTTT. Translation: CASSELRMNTEAFF.